This T cell receptor (beta chain) appears in the sequencing data of a study of T cell repertoires in cytomegalovirus infection. TCRdb fed the reads into MiXCR, producing one record per CDR3 protein. The sample has around 750,000 distinct CDR3 sequences, over 25% seen once; the top ten hold around an eighth. CDR3 length: 13 residues. Germline values: CDR1 MGHRA, CDR2 YSYEKL. Deletions cut 0 bases from V and 4 bases from J, with 6 bases between. With regard to this clonotype: Its specificity is not known.

This chain links TRBV4-1 with TRBJ1-1; no definite D call. This receptor was obtained from a human donor in good health (CMV status not recorded). Some clones in this sample may be carry-over from other donors' samples. Sequencing used cultured CD8+ T cells from PBMCs, obtained from culture after CMV antigen stimulation. CDR3 sequence reads: CASSQELGTEAFF. The CDR3 region has the DNA TGCGCCAGCAGCCAAGAATTGGGCACTGAAGCTTTCTTT.